Below are 28 T cell receptor beta chains sequenced from a single sample in a study of blood T cell repertoires in COVID-19. The assay was immunoSEQ multiplex PCR, and TCRdb's table has in-frame clones only and misses some. The sample carries 70,000 or so clones, roughly 80% recorded once. Sequences were obtained from peripheral blood. These receptors were collected from a man between 60 and 70 years old with COVID-19, enrolled during active disease.

The chain carries TRBV7-6 and TRBJ2-1; 10 nucleotides match TRBD2. There are 16 residues in the CDR3. Germline assignment: CDR1 SGHVS and CDR2 FNYEAQ. Unmatched junction bases numbered 1, after V lost 0 bases and J lost 2 bases. The CDR3, as DNA: TGTGCCAGCAGCTTAGCCACTAGCGGGACCTACAATGAGCAGTTCTTC. Protein product: CASSLATSGTYNEQFF.

V usage is TRBV18 and J usage is TRBJ1-1; TRBD1 might be the D (6 bases). Germline V gene lookup returns CDR1 KGHSH and CDR2 LQKENI. There are 14 residues in the CDR3. Trimming pared 4 bases from V and 6 bases from J, leaving 15 bases between. CDR3 nucleotides: TGTGCCAGCTCACTGGGACAACCGGGACCTGAAGCTTTCTTT. Protein sequence: CASSLGQPGPEAFF.

The genes are TRBV5-5 and TRBJ2-5, with D possibly matching TRBD1 (6 bases). This CDR3 has 14 residues. Germline V gene sequence: CDR1 SGHKS, CDR2 YYEKEE (reference sequence). V lost 0 bases, J lost 4 bases, and 10 bases lay in between. DNA for the CDR3: TGTGCCAGCAGCTTGGCAGGGGTGGGAGAGACCCAGTACTTC. Translation gives CASSLAGVGETQYF.

The chain employs TRBV30 and TRBJ1-1; D possibly corresponds to TRBD1 (5 bases). There are 12 residues in the CDR3. With 3 bases removed from V and 1 base from J, the gap between germline ends came to 6 bases. Germline CDR1 and CDR2: GTSNPN and SVGIG (reference sequence). The CDR3 DNA follows: TGTGCCTGGAGGGGGGGGAACACTGAAGCTTTCTTT. Translating it yields CAWRGGNTEAFF. Combining the CDR3 with reference TRBV30 and TRBJ1-1 gives the whole variable domain SQTIHQWPATLVQPVGSPLSLECTVEGTSNPNLYWYRQAAGRGLQLLFYSVGIGQISSEVPQNLSASRPQDRQFILSSKKLLLSDSGFYLCAWRGGNTEAFFGQGTRLTVV.

This clone was recorded only once. Here the CDR3 DNA reads TGTGCCAGCAGCCGTAACAGGGGGGCCTACGAGCAGTACTTC. Translated: CASSRNRGAYEQYF. The genes are TRBV3-1 (or the pseudogene TRBV3-2) and TRBJ2-7; TRBD1 aligns across 8 bases. V lost 4 bases and J lost 2; bases outside the gene matches: 4. The CDR3 totals 14 residues. Germline V CDR1 and CDR2: LGHDT, YNNKEL (reference sequence).

The chain employs TRBV24-1 and TRBJ2-2; a weak D match, TRBD2 (5 bases). This CDR3 has 13 residues. The germline V and J ends were trimmed by 8 bases and 5 bases, with 11 bases remaining between them. Germline V gives CDR1 KGHDR, CDR2 SFDVKD. The CDR3, as DNA: TGTGCCACCACGGGGATAAAAACCGGGGAGCTGTTTTTT. This gives the protein CATTGIKTGELFF.

This clone was found a few times. The chain links TRBV28 to TRBJ2-7, with a tentative D call TRBD1 (5 bases). The CDR3 spans 14 residues. The V end lost 3 bases, the J end lost 0 bases, and 9 bases lay between the germline ends. CDR1 MDHEN and CDR2 SYDVKM come from the germline V gene. CDR3 region: CASSFPDSSYEQYF. CDR3 coding DNA: TGTGCCAGCAGTTTCCCCGACAGCTCCTACGAGCAGTACTTC.

A word on this clone: A junction boundary mismatches the germline segment, possibly from a read error. The V gene is TRBV7-9, the J gene TRBJ2-3; 7 bases are a match to TRBD2. Germline CDR1 is SEHNR and CDR2 is FQNEAQ (reference sequence). This CDR3 comprises 15 residues. Here the CDR3 reads CASTLRLANTDTQYF. The CDR3 nucleotides are TGTGCCAGCACCTTAAGACTAGCTAACACAGATACGCAGTATTTT.

The V call is TRBV5-1, the J call TRBJ2-3; 13 bases fit TRBD2. V shed 4 bases and J 1 base; nucleotides not matched to a gene: 6. Germline V gene data show CDR1 as SGHRS and CDR2 as YFSETQ. The CDR3 covers 17 residues. For the CDR3, the DNA is TGCGCCAGCAGCCCCACTACTAGCGGGGGGGGCACAGATACGCAGTATTTT. It is translated as CASSPTTSGGGTDTQYF.

V and J are TRBV3-1 (or the pseudogene TRBV3-2) and TRBJ2-5; 9 bases line up with TRBD2. With V trimmed by 4 bases and J by 4 bases, 4 bases remained unmatched. CDR1 LGHDT and CDR2 YNNKEL come from the germline V gene (reference sequence). The CDR3 totals 14 residues. DNA for the CDR3: TGTGCCAGCAGCCTTAGCGGGAGTCTAGAGACCCAGTACTTC. It encodes CASSLSGSLETQYF.

This chain uses TRBV5-1 with TRBJ1-5; no reliable D call. The CDR3 is 15 amino acids. The germline V and J ends were trimmed by 1 base and 1 base, with 9 bases remaining between them. Germline V gene data show CDR1 as SGHRS and CDR2 as YFSETQ. CDR3 sequence reads: CASSLFGGSNQPQHF. CDR3 nucleotides: TGCGCCAGCAGCTTGTTTGGAGGGAGCAATCAGCCCCAGCATTTT.

Of note for this clone: This same CDR3 is encoded by further DNA sequences in the sample. This chain joins TRBV6-5 and TRBJ2-3, with TRBD2 as a possible D gene (6 bases). CDR3 size: 14 residues. CDR1 and CDR2 (germline): MNHEY, SVGAGI. The germline V and J ends were trimmed by 4 bases and 0 bases, with 8 bases remaining between them. The CDR3 protein is CASSWDSSTDTQYF. CDR3 nucleotides: TGTGCCAGCAGTTGGGACTCTAGCACAGATACGCAGTATTTT.

This chain connects TRBV7-2 to TRBJ2-3; 9 bases fit TRBD2. Looked up from germline, CDR1 is SGHTA and CDR2 is FQGNSA. The CDR3 runs 15 residues. Trimming at V came to 0 bases and at J to 3 bases, leaving 1 base not matched to a gene. The CDR3 nucleotides read TGTGCCAGCAGCTTAGCGGCGGGGGGGACAGATACGCAGTATTTT. Translated, it gives CASSLAAGGTDTQYF.

This chain connects TRBV6-2 or TRBV6-3 to TRBJ2-5; TRBD2 aligns across 11 bases. Germline V lookup: CDR1 MNHEY, CDR2 SVGEGT. The CDR3 consists of 16 residues. The V gene end was trimmed by 3 bases and the J gene end by 3 bases; junction bases not matched to a gene: 6. CDR3 sequence (DNA): TGTGCCAGCAGTTATACTACGACTAGCGGGAAAGAGACCCAGTACTTC. Encoded protein: CASSYTTTSGKETQYF.

The J gene is TRBJ1-6, the V gene TRBV9, with 7 bases aligning to TRBD1. Unmatched junction bases numbered 10, after V lost 4 bases and J lost 6 bases. This CDR3 comprises 16 residues. In germline, CDR1 is SGDLS, CDR2 YYNGEE. The CDR3 loop reads CASSSRTGWSNSPLHF. The CDR3 coding sequence is TGTGCCAGCAGCTCCCGGACAGGTTGGAGTAATTCACCCCTCCACTTT. The entire variable domain, with the rest obtained from reference TRBV9 and TRBJ1-6, is as follows: DSGVTQTPKHLITATGQRVTLRCSPRSGDLSVYWYQQSLDQGLQFLIQYYNGEERAKGNILERFSAQQFPDLHSELNLSSLELGDSALYFCASSSRTGWSNSPLHFGNGTRLTVT.

V usage is TRBV27 and J usage is TRBJ2-7; 9 nucleotides agree with TRBD1. The CDR3 totals 15 residues. The V gene end was trimmed by 4 bases and the J gene end by 7 bases; junction bases not matched to a gene: 11. Per germline, CDR1 MNHEY and CDR2 SMNVEV (reference sequence). CDR3 loop: CASSWGGTGIAEQYF. CDR3 in DNA: TGTGCCAGCAGTTGGGGCGGGACAGGGATCGCAGAGCAGTACTTC.

The chain uses TRBV5-6 and TRBJ1-5, with 10 bases fitting TRBD1. Germline CDR1 SGHDT, CDR2 YYEEEE. The CDR3 runs 16 residues. V trimming: 0 bases; J trimming: 4 bases; junction bases outside the gene matches: 4. In DNA form, the CDR3 reads TGTGCCAGCAGCTTGGGACAGGGGGCCCGTAATCAGCCCCAGCATTTT. It encodes CASSLGQGARNQPQHF.

The chain combines TRBV2 with TRBJ2-5, with D possibly matching TRBD2 (6 bases). This CDR3 has 13 amino acids. V lost 4 bases to trimming and J lost 7 bases, with 13 bases between them. CDR1 is SNHLY, CDR2 FYNNEI, per germline. The chain's CDR3 is CASSGDLSGTQYF. In DNA form, the CDR3 reads TGTGCCAGCAGTGGGGACCTTAGCGGGACCCAGTACTTC.

About this clone itself: One end of the junction does not line up with germline, which may come from a read error. The chain combines TRBV24-1 with TRBJ2-1; weak D call: TRBD1 (5 bases). Germline-derived CDR1 and CDR2 are KGHDR and SFDVKD. The CDR3 consists of 17 residues. Here the CDR3 DNA reads TGTGCCACCAGTGATTCTGGTCAGGGCCCCTCCAACAATGAGCAGTTCTTC. It codes for CATSDSGQGPSNNEQFF.

This rearrangement joins TRBV9 to TRBJ2-5; TRBD2 aligns across 8 bases. The V gene end was trimmed by 2 bases and the J gene end by 5 bases; junction bases not matched to a gene: 8. The CDR3 has 15 residues. CDR1 is SGDLS, CDR2 YYNGEE, per germline. The CDR3 region is CASSVESGRWETQYF. CDR3 DNA sequence: TGTGCCAGCAGCGTTGAGAGCGGGAGATGGGAGACCCAGTACTTC.

V and J are TRBV30 and TRBJ1-6; D remains unclear. This CDR3 spans 14 amino acids. Germline CDR1 reads GTSNPN; CDR2 reads SVGIG (reference sequence). The V and J ends lost 5 bases and 3 bases respectively, with 11 bases between them. The CDR3 is CAWDLGSYNSPLHF. CDR3 sequence (DNA): TGTGCCTGGGATCTGGGCAGCTATAATTCACCCCTCCACTTT.

This rearrangement joins TRBV24-1 to TRBJ2-3, with 7 nucleotides matching TRBD2. Germline CDR1 is KGHDR and CDR2 is SFDVKD. This CDR3 is built from 13 residues. V was clipped by 9 bases and J by 2 bases; unmatched bases: 4. Here the CDR3 reads CATERDNTDTQYF. CDR3 nucleotide sequence: TGTGCCACCGAGCGGGATAACACAGATACGCAGTATTTT.

The rearrangement uses TRBV2 and TRBJ2-2, with TRBD2 matching over 8 bases. This CDR3 has 13 residues. CDR1 SNHLY and CDR2 FYNNEI come from the germline V gene. The junction had 2 bases not matched to a gene; V was cut back by 7 bases and J by 4 bases. CDR3 DNA sequence: TGTGCCAGCAACGGGGGGGGCACCGGGGAGCTGTTTTTT. It yields the protein CASNGGGTGELFF. Full variable domain (outside the CDR3, taken from reference TRBV2 and TRBJ2-2): EPEVTQTPSHQVTQMGQEVILRCVPISNHLYFYWYRQILGQKVEFLVSFYNNEISEKSEIFDDQFSVERPDGSNFTLKIRSTKLEDSAMYFCASNGGGTGELFFGEGSRLTVL.

About this clone itself: It is unclear where the CDR3 begins or ends on the DNA, so no DNA is shown, and the CDR3 is as TCRdb lists it. The V gene is TRBV20-1, the J gene TRBJ1-2; the table's D call of TRBD1 was not tested on the DNA. The CDR3 has 8 amino acids, counting both end residues. Germline CDR1 and CDR2: DFQATT and SNEGSKA (reference sequence). CDR3 in amino acids: CSVAQGTF.

This chain uses TRBV15 with TRBJ2-5; a weak D match, TRBD1 (5 bases). The CDR3 is 15 residues long. Germline values: CDR1 LNHNV, CDR2 YYDKDF (reference sequence). Trimming shortened V by 1 base and J by 5 bases, and 14 bases separated the two germline ends. This CDR3 is CATSRGPGREETQYF. The CDR3 nucleotides read TGTGCCACCAGCAGAGGCCCAGGGCGAGAGGAGACCCAGTACTTC.

The chain couples TRBV4-1 to TRBJ2-1; possible D gene TRBD2, 6 bases. The germline CDR1 and CDR2 sequences are MGHRA and YSYEKL. The CDR3 is made up of 14 amino acids. Between the trimmed V and J ends, which lost 7 bases and 4 bases, there was a span of 14 bases. The DNA of the CDR3 is TGCGCCAGCACCCAGGGAGGCCCTTACAATGAGCAGTTCTTC. Protein: CASTQGGPYNEQFF.

V gene TRBV3-1 (or the pseudogene TRBV3-2) combines with J gene TRBJ2-3; D might be TRBD1 (5 bases). The CDR3 consists of 15 residues. The germline V and J ends were trimmed by 4 bases and 0 bases, with 11 bases remaining between them. Germline loops: CDR1 LGHDT, CDR2 YNNKEL (reference sequence). DNA of the CDR3: TGTGCCAGCAGCCCCCAGGGTTCTAGCACAGATACGCAGTATTTT. Translating it yields CASSPQGSSTDTQYF.

The table lists this clone with a count of one. The J gene is TRBJ1-2, the V gene TRBV6-1, with D possibly TRBD1 on 6 matching bases. CDR1 is MNHNS and CDR2 is SASEGT in the germline V gene. The CDR3 has 14 residues. Trimming shortened V by 3 bases and J by 4 bases, and 12 bases separated the two germline ends. CDR3 loop: CASSDLGAFYGYTF. For the CDR3, the DNA is TGTGCCAGCAGTGATCTGGGGGCCTTCTATGGCTACACCTTC.